Presented here are 14 T cell receptor beta chains from one specimen sequenced in a study of T cells of healthy individuals. TCRdb redid the calling of the 5' RACE reads with MiXCR, one entry per CDR3 protein. The sample contains about 96,000 distinct CDR3 sequences, about 16% of which appear only once. These receptors were obtained from a human donor in good health.

The sample holds a few counts of this clonotype. The chain combines TRBV29-1 with TRBJ2-2, with 7 bases matching TRBD2. Germline CDR1 reads SQVTM; CDR2 reads ANQGSEA. The CDR3 extends over 15 amino acids. The V segment lost 4 bases and the J segment 6 bases; nucleotides outside the gene matches: 11. The CDR3 protein is CSVGEGINGPGELFF. DNA of the CDR3: TGCAGCGTTGGGGAGGGAATAAATGGTCCCGGGGAGCTGTTTTTT.

The chain has TRBV5-1 and TRBJ2-7; the D is unclear. V was pared by 0 bases and J by 3 bases, with 10 bases between. Germline CDR1 is SGHRS and CDR2 is YFSETQ. The CDR3 sequence is 14 residues long. This CDR3 reads CASSLDWAHYEQYF. For the CDR3, the DNA is TGCGCCAGCAGCTTGGATTGGGCCCACTACGAGCAGTACTTC. The full variable domain, its missing parts supplied by reference TRBV5-1 and TRBJ2-7, is KAGVTQTPRYLIKTRGQQVTLSCSPISGHRSVSWYQQTPGQGLQFLFEYFSETQRNKGNFPGRFSGRQFSNSRSEMNVSTLELGDSALYLCASSLDWAHYEQYFGPGTRLTVT.

This clonotype was counted a few times. The J gene is TRBJ2-1, the V gene TRBV10-3; perhaps TRBD2 as D (7 bases). CDR1 ENHRY and CDR2 SYGVKD come from the germline V gene. Trimming removed 8 bases at V and 7 bases at J, with 24 bases between. The length of the CDR3 is 16 residues. CDR3 protein: CAIGDPGGRRGNEQFF. As DNA, the CDR3 is TGTGCCATCGGCGACCCGGGAGGTCGCAGGGGTAATGAGCAGTTCTTC.

This clonotype was detected a few times. V gene TRBV6-5 combines with J gene TRBJ2-3; TRBD1 aligns across 9 bases. CDR1 and CDR2 (germline): MNHEY, SVGAGI. CDR3 length equals 13 residues. Trimming removed 4 bases from V and 13 bases from J; junction bases left unmatched: 9. In DNA, the CDR3 is TGTGCCAGCAGTTCCCTCGGACAGGGGAGGAAGTATTTT. Amino acids: CASSSLGQGRKYF.

The chain couples TRBV5-4 to TRBJ1-2, with D uncertain. V lost 4 bases to trimming and J lost 6 bases, with 19 bases between them. The CDR3 has 15 amino acids. Germline loops: CDR1 SGHNT, CDR2 YYREEE (reference sequence). In nucleotides, the CDR3 is TGTGCCAGCAGCGCTAATCCTTTTTCGGGCAATGGCTACACCTTC. Amino acid sequence: CASSANPFSGNGYTF.

Worth noting for this clonotype: A read error is possible here, since a much larger clone lies one base away. In DNA, the CDR3 is TGTGCCAGTTCGGAGGGGCAAGATACGCGGTATTTT. Encoded protein: CASSEGQDTRYF. V is TRBV2 and J is TRBJ2-3; a possible D gene is TRBD2 (6 bases). The length of the CDR3 is 12 residues. In germline, CDR1 is SNHLY, CDR2 FYNNEI.

This clonotype has only a few counts. The DNA for the CDR3 is TGTGCCAGCTCACTCTCGGACAGGGTAGAAGAGACCCAGTACTTC. Residues: CASSLSDRVEETQYF. The J gene is TRBJ2-5, the V gene TRBV18; 8 bases agree with TRBD1. V lost 4 bases and J lost 3; bases outside the gene matches: 7. The CDR3 runs 15 residues. From germline, CDR1 is KGHSH and CDR2 LQKENI.

The sample holds a few counts of this clonotype. V is TRBV7-9 and J is TRBJ1-2; D might be TRBD1 (5 bases). This CDR3 has 16 amino acids. Germline CDR1 SEHNR, CDR2 FQNEAQ (reference sequence). Trimming left V 6 bases short and J 5 bases short, with 22 bases between. This CDR3 reads CASSSTTDSAWYGYTF. For the CDR3, the DNA is TGTGCCAGCAGTTCTACTACCGACAGCGCATGGTATGGCTACACCTTC.

The CDR3 region has the DNA TGTGCCAGCAGGATACGGCGGGAGGGCACAGATACGCAGTATTTT. Residues: CASRIRREGTDTQYF. This rearrangement joins TRBV12-3 or TRBV12-4 to TRBJ2-3; TRBD2 agrees at 8 bases. The trim removed 6 bases at V and 1 base at J, leaving 6 bases unmatched. CDR3 length: 15 residues.

V gene TRBV3-1 combines with J gene TRBJ2-3; D gene ambiguous. This CDR3 has 14 amino acids. V lost 1 base, J lost 2 bases, and 7 bases lay in between. The germline gives CDR1 LGHDT, CDR2 YNNKEL (reference sequence). The CDR3 loop reads CASSQGEDTDTQYF. In nucleotides, the CDR3 is TGTGCCAGCAGCCAAGGCGAGGACACAGATACGCAGTATTTT.

This clonotype was counted many times. The gene calls are TRBV25-1 and TRBJ1-5, with 8 nucleotides matching TRBD1. CDR1 and CDR2 (germline): MGHDK, SYGVNS. The CDR3 is 15 amino acids. Germline trimming cut 2 bases from V and 2 bases from J; bases unmatched to any gene: 2. Written as DNA, the CDR3 is TGTGCCAGCAGTGAACGGGGACAGGGCAATCAGCCCCAGCATTTT. It codes for CASSERGQGNQPQHF.

This clonotype was picked up many times. This sequence joins TRBV5-1 and TRBJ1-6; 8 bases align to TRBD1. Germline CDR1 reads SGHRS; CDR2 reads YFSETQ. V shed 1 base, J shed 10 bases, and the junction held 4 bases outside the gene matches. The CDR3 runs to 14 residues. DNA of the CDR3: TGCGCCAGCAGCTTGCAGGGGGCGAGCTCACCCCTCCACTTT. This translates into CASSLQGASSPLHF. Drawing the rest from reference TRBV5-1 and TRBJ1-6, the complete variable domain is KAGVTQTPRYLIKTRGQQVTLSCSPISGHRSVSWYQQTPGQGLQFLFEYFSETQRNKGNFPGRFSGRQFSNSRSEMNVSTLELGDSALYLCASSLQGASSPLHFGNGTRLTVT.

This clonotype was seen a few times. The chain has TRBV6-6 and TRBJ2-7; 10 bases line up with TRBD2. Per germline, CDR1 MNHNY and CDR2 SVGAGI (reference sequence). The CDR3 extends over 14 amino acids. Trimming removed 7 bases from V and 5 bases from J; junction bases left unmatched: 8. CDR3 sequence reads: CASTPRTSGNEQYF. The CDR3 coding sequence is TGTGCCAGCACTCCAAGGACTAGCGGTAACGAGCAGTACTTC.

This clonotype came up a few times. This sequence joins TRBV4-2 and TRBJ2-7; the D gene could be TRBD1 or TRBD2 (5 bases each). Trimming removed 1 base at V and 0 bases at J, with 10 bases between. The CDR3 is 15 residues long. Germline-derived CDR1 and CDR2 are LGHNA and YNFKEQ. CDR3 nucleotides: TGTGCCAGCAGCCAAGGATACGGGACCTCCTACGAGCAGTACTTC. Its protein product is CASSQGYGTSYEQYF.